This TCR beta chain was sequenced during a study of PD-1 blockade in classical Hodgkin lymphoma. Study-wide results and caveats: The causes of the repertoire differences, possibly disease activity or prior therapy, remain undefined. CD4+ TCR diversity, unlike CD8+, climbed significantly by C4D1.

Sequencing was performed with immunoSEQ multiplex PCR; in TCRdb, only in-frame clones are kept and a portion is missing. Among 20,000 to 25,000 clones listed, less than 75% were seen once. CDR1 is SGHTS and CDR2 is YDEGEE in the germline V gene. The V gene lost 0 bases and the J gene lost 2 bases, with 9 bases spanning the gap. The CDR3 is made up of 16 amino acids. With regard to this clone: Its antigen is not known.

The time point here: cycle 4 day 1 (C4D1), after five to seven weeks of nivolumab. There was relapse after autologous stem cell transplantation in every patient, and there was variation in brentuximab vedotin exposure. Negative selection with magnetic separation was used to purify CD4+ T cells from thawed PBMCs. The sequence was collected from a human donor with classical Hodgkin lymphoma. This rearrangement joins TRBV5-8 to TRBJ1-6; D is perhaps TRBD1 (6 bases). The sample was CD4+ T cells from blood, taken before the fourth cycle of nivolumab. The CDR3 DNA reads TGTGCCAGCAGCTTGGAGGACAGCGCCTATAATTCACCCCTCCACTTT. This sequence encodes CASSLEDSAYNSPLHF.